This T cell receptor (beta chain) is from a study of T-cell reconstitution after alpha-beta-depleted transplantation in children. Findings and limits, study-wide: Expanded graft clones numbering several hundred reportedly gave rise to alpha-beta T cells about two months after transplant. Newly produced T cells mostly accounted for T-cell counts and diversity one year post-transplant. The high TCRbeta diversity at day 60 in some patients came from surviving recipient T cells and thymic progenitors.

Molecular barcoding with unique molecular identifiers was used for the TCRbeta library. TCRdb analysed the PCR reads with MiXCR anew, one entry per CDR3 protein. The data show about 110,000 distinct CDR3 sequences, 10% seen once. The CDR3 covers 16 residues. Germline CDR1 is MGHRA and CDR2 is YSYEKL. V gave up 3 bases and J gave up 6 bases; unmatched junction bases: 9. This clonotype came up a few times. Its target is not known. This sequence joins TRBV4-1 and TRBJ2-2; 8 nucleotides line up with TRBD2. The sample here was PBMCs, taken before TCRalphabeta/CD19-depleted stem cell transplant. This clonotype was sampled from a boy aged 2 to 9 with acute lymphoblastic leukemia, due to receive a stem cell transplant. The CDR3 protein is CASSQTSVIGPGELFF. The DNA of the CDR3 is TGCGCCAGCAGCCAGACTAGCGTGATTGGGCCCGGGGAGCTGTTTTTT.